The rows below give T cell receptor beta chains drawn from one sample of a study of blood T cells in healthy people across ages. TCRdb independently ran MiXCR on the 5' RACE reads; one entry per CDR3 protein. The sample has about 720,000 distinct CDR3 sequences, about 24% seen once. Material for sequencing was blood. These TCRs come from a man between 65 and 85 years old in good health. CDR3s include the opening cysteine and the closing phenylalanine or tryptophan. The D gene is left open where the match is weak. The size of a clone is reported for some rows only, either as once, few or many, or as a class for expanded clones.

V gene	D gene	clone size	J gene	CDR3 DNA	CDR3 protein
TRBV7-9	NA	NA	TRBJ2-2	TGTGCCAGCAGTCCCCGGGCCTTGCCCATCGCCGGGGAGCTGTTTTTT	CASSPRALPIAGELFF
TRBV7-8	TRBD2	NA	TRBJ2-1	TGTGCCAGCAGCGCTACTAGCGGGTATGAGCAGTTCTTC	CASSATSGYEQFF
TRBV7-2	TRBD1	NA	TRBJ2-7	TGTGCCAGCAGCAAAAACCGGGACAGGGTCTACGAGCAGTACTTC	CASSKNRDRVYEQYF
TRBV12-1	NA	NA	TRBJ2-1	TGTGCCAGCAGCTTTGAGGCCGGACTAACCAATGAGCAGTTCTTC	CASSFEAGLTNEQFF
TRBV4-2	NA	NA	TRBJ1-4	TGTGCCAGCAGCCAGTTCAAGGGGGGAGTTAAAAATGAAAAACTGTTTTTT	CASSQFKGGVKNEKLFF
TRBV29-1	NA	NA	TRBJ2-2	TGCAGCGTCGTCCGATACACCGGGGAGCTGTTTTTT	CSVVRYTGELFF
TRBV6-2/TRBV6-3	TRBD2	NA	TRBJ2-5	TGTGCCAGCAGTTACTCGGCGGTCGGGCTAGCGGGAATAGAGACCCAGTACTTC	CASSYSAVGLAGIETQYF
TRBV5-1	NA	NA	TRBJ2-5	TGCGCCAGTAGCGAGAGGGGAGAGACCCAGTACTTC	CASSERGETQYF
TRBV5-5	TRBD1	NA	TRBJ2-7	TGTGCCAGCAGCTTGGGGGCAGGGGGCAACGAGCAGTACTTC	CASSLGAGGNEQYF
TRBV11-2	NA	NA	TRBJ2-1	TGTGCCAGCAGCTTAGGGACGGACCACAATGAGCAGTTCTTC	CASSLGTDHNEQFF
TRBV20-1	TRBD1	many	TRBJ2-7	TGCAGTGCTCACCGGACAGGGGACAACGAGCAGTACTTC	CSAHRTGDNEQYF
TRBV12-3/TRBV12-4	NA	many	TRBJ1-1	TGTGCCAGCAGCCTCCGACGGCACACTGAAGCTTTCTTT	CASSLRRHTEAFF
TRBV11-2	NA	NA	TRBJ1-2	TGTGCCAGCAGCTTTGAGACAGCCGCCTATGGCTACACCTTC	CASSFETAAYGYTF
TRBV29-1	NA	few	TRBJ1-1	TGCAGCGTTCCAACGGCAGGGCAGCCTCCTGAAGCTTTCTTT	CSVPTAGQPPEAFF
TRBV14	TRBD1	NA	TRBJ1-5	TGTGCCAGCAGCCTGACAGGGACAGAGCAGCCCCAGCATTTT	CASSLTGTEQPQHF
TRBV7-2	NA	few	TRBJ2-3	TGTGCCAGCAGCTTAGGGACAGTTGGTTCCAGCACAGATACGCAGTATTTT	CASSLGTVGSSTDTQYF
TRBV12-3/TRBV12-4	NA	NA	TRBJ1-5	TGTGCCAGCAGTCAGGGGTTTCGCAATCAGCCCCAGCATTTT	CASSQGFRNQPQHF
TRBV12-3/TRBV12-4	NA	NA	TRBJ2-4	TGTGCCAGCAGTGCCTCGGTGAAAAACATTCAGTACTTC	CASSASVKNIQYF
TRBV10-3	TRBD2	few	TRBJ2-3	TGTGCCATCAGTGAGCCCCGGTTTACTAGCGGGAACACAGATACGCAGTATTTT	CAISEPRFTSGNTDTQYF
TRBV6-5	NA	once	TRBJ1-1	TGTGCCAGCAGTTACTCGGGGGCTGTGAACACTGAAGCTTTCTTT	CASSYSGAVNTEAFF
TRBV7-3	NA	NA	TRBJ2-3	TGTGCCAGCAGCTTACGCGCGGGGACGGCAGATACGCAGTATTTT	CASSLRAGTADTQYF
TRBV7-2	NA	NA	TRBJ2-7	TGTGCCAGCAGCTTAGGCAGGGTCACCTACGAGCAGTACTTC	CASSLGRVTYEQYF
TRBV7-2	NA	few	TRBJ1-5	TGTGCCAGCAGCACGACAGGACTTTATCAGCCCCAGCATTTT	CASSTTGLYQPQHF
TRBV5-1	NA	NA	TRBJ2-5	TGCGCCAGCAGATTGCGGGTTCAAGAGACCCAGTACTTC	CASRLRVQETQYF
TRBV10-3	TRBD1	few	TRBJ2-5	TGTGCCATCAGTGAGTCGGATTCGGGACAGGAAGAGACCCAGTACTTC	CAISESDSGQEETQYF
TRBV4-2	NA	few	TRBJ2-5	TGTGCCAGCAGCCAAGATCGTGGGGGTGGAGAGACCCAGTACTTC	CASSQDRGGGETQYF
TRBV20-1	NA	NA	TRBJ2-3	TGCAGTGCTCCCCTGGGTACCGCCGTGAGTAGCACAGATACGCAGTATTTT	CSAPLGTAVSSTDTQYF
TRBV30	NA	NA	TRBJ2-3	TGTGCCTGGATTAAGCGGGCCGCAGATACGCAGTATTTT	CAWIKRAADTQYF
TRBV5-1	NA	NA	TRBJ1-4	TGCGCCAGCAGCTTGGGATTCAGGGGTAATGAAAAACTGTTTTTT	CASSLGFRGNEKLFF
TRBV18	TRBD1	NA	TRBJ2-7	TGTGCCAGCTCCCCAGGGACAGGGGGATTCGAGCAGTACTTC	CASSPGTGGFEQYF
TRBV2	TRBD2	few	TRBJ2-1	TGTGCCAGCAGTGGTTCTAGCGGGAGGGCCGTCGAGCAGTTCTTC	CASSGSSGRAVEQFF
TRBV7-9	NA	many	TRBJ2-3	TGCGCCAGCAGCTTGGTTTGGGGTGATACGCAGTATTTT	CASSLVWGDTQYF
TRBV2	NA	few	TRBJ2-1	TGTGCCAGCAGTGAGGGGGGTTTAAGGACGAATGAGCAGTTCTTC	CASSEGGLRTNEQFF
TRBV3-1	TRBD2	few	TRBJ2-3	TGTGCCAGCAGCCGCACTAGCGGGAGTATGGATACGCAGTATTTT	CASSRTSGSMDTQYF
TRBV3-1	NA	many	TRBJ1-1	TGTGCCAGCAGCCAAACGGAAAACACTGAAGCTTTCTTT	CASSQTENTEAFF
TRBV6-1	NA	few	TRBJ1-1	TGTGCCAGCAGTAAAGAAATGAACATTGAAGCTTTCTTT	CASSKEMNIEAFF
TRBV12-3/TRBV12-4	NA	few	TRBJ1-2	TGTGCCAGTAAGGGGGCTAACTATGGCTACACCTTC	CASKGANYGYTF
TRBV18	NA	NA	TRBJ2-5	TGTGCCAGCTCACCACGGATGAGCCAAGAGACCCAGTACTTC	CASSPRMSQETQYF
TRBV7-9	NA	NA	TRBJ2-7	TGTGCCAGCAGCTTAGGATCGGGTGAGCAGTACTTC	CASSLGSGEQYF
TRBV20-1	TRBD2	many	TRBJ2-3	TGCAGTGCAGACACCGGGACTAGCGGCACAGATACGCAGTATTTT	CSADTGTSGTDTQYF
TRBV6-6	TRBD1	NA	TRBJ1-4	TGTGCCAGCAGTACACACAGGGGAGATGAAAAACTGTTTTTT	CASSTHRGDEKLFF
TRBV28	TRBD2	many	TRBJ2-5	TGTGCCAGCAGGCCCGGGGGGCAAGAGACCCAGTACTTC	CASRPGGQETQYF
TRBV3-1	NA	many	TRBJ1-1	TGTGCCAGCAGCCAAGCGGGGATGAACACTGAAGCTTTCTTT	CASSQAGMNTEAFF
TRBV3-1	NA	few	TRBJ2-5	TGTGCCAGCAGTGCAGCCCCTGGGACAAACCAAGAGACCCAGTACTTC	CASSAAPGTNQETQYF
TRBV5-6	TRBD1	few	TRBJ2-1	TGTGCCAGCAGCTTGGTCTGGCAAGGGGGCTCGGGTGAGCAGTTCTTC	CASSLVWQGGSGEQFF
TRBV6-1	NA	NA	TRBJ2-2	TGTGCCAGCAAGGGCACCCTAATTAACACCGGGGAGCTGTTTTTT	CASKGTLINTGELFF
TRBV5-1	TRBD2	NA	TRBJ2-3	TGCGCCAGCAGCTTGGATGGTAGCGGGAGTTCAGATACGCAGTATTTT	CASSLDGSGSSDTQYF
TRBV12-3/TRBV12-4	NA	many	TRBJ1-1	TGTGCCAGCAGTCTCCACCATCGTGACACTGAAGCTTTCTTT	CASSLHHRDTEAFF
TRBV7-9	NA	NA	TRBJ1-4	TGTGCCAGCAGCCGACAGTCGATGGAAGAAAAACTGTTTTTT	CASSRQSMEEKLFF
TRBV20-1	NA	NA	TRBJ2-6	TGCAGTGGAGGGGGTGCACTTTCTGGGGCCAACGTCCTGACTTTC	CSGGGALSGANVLTF
TRBV15	TRBD1	NA	TRBJ1-1	TGTGCCACCACCAGGGGGATGAACACTGAAGCTTTCTTT	CATTRGMNTEAFF
TRBV20-1	TRBD1	NA	TRBJ2-3	TGCAGTGCTAGGGGGACAGGGGGCCCAGATACGCAGTATTTT	CSARGTGGPDTQYF
TRBV20-1	TRBD2	few	TRBJ2-1	TGCAGTGCTTCCATTGGACTAGAGGGCAATGAGCAGTTCTTC	CSASIGLEGNEQFF